This note documents a single T cell receptor (beta chain) sequence. Per the original data handling: Estimates of nucleated cell counts were drawn from the amplification of reference gene primers. TCRdb's copy holds only in-frame clones and misses some; the assay was immunoSEQ multiplex PCR. From that table come the V and J calls and clone size; the DNA was used to work out D and trimming. The table lists roughly 240,000 clones, less than 85% of them singletons. This sample was included in a study of blood T cell repertoires in COVID-19. Turning to the study itself: Some COVID-19 samples were acute and others convalescent; all came from the United States, Italy and Spain.

The CDR3 is 18 amino acids. CDR1 and CDR2 (germline): LNHNV, YYDKDF (reference sequence). V was cut by 0 bases and J by 6 bases, with 20 bases left in between. The chain is built from TRBV15 and TRBJ2-2; D possibly corresponds to TRBD1 (6 bases). Sample: peripheral blood. This clonotype was obtained from a man between 60 and 75 years old who had recovered from COVID-19. CDR3 region: CATSRDRLGEGVAGELFF. For the CDR3, the DNA is TGTGCCACCAGCAGAGATCGTCTGGGTGAGGGGGTGGCCGGGGAGCTGTTTTTT.